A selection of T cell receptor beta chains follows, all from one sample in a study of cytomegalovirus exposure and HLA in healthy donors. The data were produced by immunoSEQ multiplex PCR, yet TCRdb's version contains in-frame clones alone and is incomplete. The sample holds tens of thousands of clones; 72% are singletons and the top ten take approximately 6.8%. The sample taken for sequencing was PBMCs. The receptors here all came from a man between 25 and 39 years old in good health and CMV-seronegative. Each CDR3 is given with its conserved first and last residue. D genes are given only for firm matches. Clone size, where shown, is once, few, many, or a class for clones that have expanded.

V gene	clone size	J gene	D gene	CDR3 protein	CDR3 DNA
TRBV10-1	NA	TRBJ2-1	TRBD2	CASSRLAGGANNEQFF	TGCGCCAGCAGTAGACTAGCGGGAGGTGCCAACAATGAGCAGTTCTTC
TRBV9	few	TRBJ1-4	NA	CASSVGATVATNEKLFF	TGTGCCAGCAGCGTAGGGGCCACCGTTGCAACTAATGAAAAACTGTTTTTT
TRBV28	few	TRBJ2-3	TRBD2	CASSPSGRGGSGDTQYF	TGTGCCAGCAGTCCTTCTGGCCGGGGGGGTTCAGGAGATACGCAGTATTTT
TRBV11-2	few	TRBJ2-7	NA	CASTPGRQATYEQYF	TGTGCCAGCACCCCTGGACGACAGGCGACCTACGAGCAGTACTTC
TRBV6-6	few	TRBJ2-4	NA	CASSSHRVIQYF	TGTGCCAGCAGTTCCCACAGGGTCATTCAGTACTTC
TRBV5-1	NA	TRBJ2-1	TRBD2	CASSLGLSGYNEQFF	TGCGCCAGCAGCTTGGGTCTTAGCGGGTACAATGAGCAGTTCTTC
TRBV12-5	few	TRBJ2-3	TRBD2	CASGLVLAGADTQYF	TGTGCTAGTGGTTTGGTGTTAGCGGGAGCAGATACGCAGTATTTT
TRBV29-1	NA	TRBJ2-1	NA	CSAKTGTEQFF	TGCAGCGCCAAGACAGGCACCGAGCAGTTCTTC
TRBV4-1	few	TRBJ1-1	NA	CASSQFVSGDTEAFF	TGCGCCAGCAGCCAATTTGTATCCGGGGACACTGAAGCTTTCTTT
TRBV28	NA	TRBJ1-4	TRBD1	CASRGQGLGNEKLFF	TGTGCCAGCAGGGGACAGGGATTGGGTAATGAAAAACTGTTTTTT
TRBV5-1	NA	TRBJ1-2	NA	CASSGQNYGYTF	TGCGCCAGCAGCGGCCAGAACTATGGCTACACCTTC
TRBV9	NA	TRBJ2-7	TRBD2	CASSTGALAGNYEQYF	TGTGCCAGCAGCACAGGCGCACTAGCGGGGAACTATGAGCAGTACTTC
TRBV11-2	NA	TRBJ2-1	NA	CASSLFGNEQFF	TGTGCCAGCAGCTTATTCGGCAATGAGCAGTTCTTC
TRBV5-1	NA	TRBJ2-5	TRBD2	CASSFLQRGGYQETQYF	TGCGCCAGCAGCTTCCTGCAGAGGGGAGGGTACCAAGAGACCCAGTACTTC
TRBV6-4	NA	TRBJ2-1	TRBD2	CASSQTSGSTHEQFF	TGTGCCAGCAGCCAAACTAGCGGGAGTACGCATGAGCAGTTCTTC